This is a list of T cell receptor beta chains from one sample in a study of blood T cell repertoires in COVID-19. Sequenced by immunoSEQ multiplex PCR; TCRdb stores in-frame clones only, minus some. Of approximately 54,000 clones listed, roughly 82% were seen once; the top ten hold roughly 14%. Sequenced material: peripheral blood. These receptors were obtained from a human donor in a cohort sampled during active COVID-19. The CDR3 runs from the conserved cysteine through the conserved F or W. The D gene is left open where the match is weak. The size field is filled for only some rows; it gives once, few, many or a size class.

TRBJ2-1 NA NA TRBV4-1 TGCGCCAGCAGCCAACTGGGGAGCTCCTACAATGAGCAGTTCTTC CASSQLGSSYNEQFF
TRBJ1-1 NA NA TRBV7-9 TGTGCCAGCAGCTTTGGGCAGAAGAACACTGAAGCTTTCTTT CASSFGQKNTEAFF
TRBJ1-4 NA TRBD1 TRBV5-1 TGCGCCAGCAGCGAATTAGGGGGCGAGGGTGAAAAACTGTTTTTT CASSELGGEGEKLFF
TRBJ1-4 few TRBD1 TRBV19 TGTGCCAGTAGTATTGGGGGCAGGGGGCTTGAAAAACTGTTTTTT CASSIGGRGLEKLFF
TRBJ1-1 NA NA TRBV6-1 TGTGCCAGCAGTGAGGAGGTTAGGACTGAAGCTTTCTTT CASSEEVRTEAFF
TRBJ2-5 NA TRBD2 TRBV7-3 TGTGCCAGCAGCTTACCAGCGGGGGGACAAGAGACCCAGTACTTC CASSLPAGGQETQYF
TRBJ2-2 NA TRBD2 TRBV30 TGTGCCCGGCTAGCGGGGGGGGGCACCGGGGAGCTGTTTTTT CARLAGGGTGELFF
TRBJ2-7 NA TRBD1 TRBV29-1 TGCAGCGTTGTCCTCAGTAGGGACAGGGGTTACGAGCAGTACTTC CSVVLSRDRGYEQYF
TRBJ1-1 NA NA TRBV4-3 TGCGCCAGCAGCCAAGATTGGCCAGGGGTTAGAACTGAAGCTTTCTTT CASSQDWPGVRTEAFF
TRBJ2-7 NA NA TRBV18 TGTGCCAGCTCACCACTAAAGGGGACTTCCTGCGAGCAGTACTTC CASSPLKGTSCEQYF
TRBJ2-1 few NA TRBV6-6 TGTGCCAGCAGTCCCCGGGTTCTGCTTGCGGCCTACAATGAGCAGTTCTTC CASSPRVLLAAYNEQFF
TRBJ2-5 NA NA TRBV3-1/TRBV3-2 TGTGCCAGCAGCCAAGACCAGGGAAGGACCCAGTACTTC CASSQDQGRTQYF
TRBJ1-2 NA TRBD1 TRBV4-1 TGCGCCAGCAGCCAAGATCCACAGGGGTATGGCTACACCTTC CASSQDPQGYGYTF
TRBJ1-2 few TRBD1 TRBV19 TGTGCCAGTAGTATAGCGCCAGGGGGTTTTAACTATGGCTACACCTTC CASSIAPGGFNYGYTF
TRBJ1-1 NA TRBD1 TRBV5-1 TGCGCCAGCAGCTCTACGGACAGGACCAACACTGAAGCTTTCTTT CASSSTDRTNTEAFF
TRBJ2-3 NA NA TRBV25-1 TGTGCCAGCATTAATAGCGCGAGGTATGAGGATACGCAGTATTTT CASINSARYEDTQYF
TRBJ2-3 NA TRBD1 TRBV7-9 TGTGCCAGCAGCCCCGGACAGGCGCTCACAGATACGCAGTATTTT CASSPGQALTDTQYF
TRBJ1-2 NA NA TRBV4-1 TGCGCCAGCAGCCAAGCCACCCCGAGACGGGAGGAATATGGCTACACCTTC CASSQATPRREEYGYTF